Included here is one T cell receptor (beta chain) sequence, with context. Germline V gene sequence: CDR1 SGHAT, CDR2 FQNNGV. The CDR3 runs to 16 residues. Trimming left V 1 base short and J 4 bases short, with 14 bases between. This sample stems from a study of T-cell memory formation after mild COVID-19. TCRdb recomputed calls from the 5' RACE reads with MiXCR, one row per CDR3 protein. Seen here are roughly 240,000 distinct CDR3 sequences, 15% observed once, and the top ten hold 2.1%. V and J are TRBV11-2 and TRBJ2-1; D unclear. This TCR was sampled from an adult woman who had mild COVID-19 (a few samples of this study predate the infection). Cell type and time point are not known. The sequenced material came from PBMCs or a T cell subset sorted from them (not recorded which). CDR3 region: CASSLVSALPYNEQFF. CDR3 coding DNA: TGTGCCAGCAGCTTAGTTTCGGCCTTACCTTACAATGAGCAGTTCTTC.